Described below is a single T cell receptor (beta chain) sequence and its context. Its antigen is not identified. These data belong to a study of vaccination and CD4 T cells after COVID-19. Turning to the study itself: Four females and six males made up the convalescents, two of whom were Hispanic.

Study-level findings and limits: Convalescent patients' clones that were vaccine-specific were spike mono-reactive in 304 of 307 cases.

Treatment denoted: roughly nine-day PBMC culture with coronavirus spike peptide pools or control peptides (ViraFEST assay). TCR sequencing followed the expansion of antigen-specific T cells with peptide pools in ViraFEST. Positive PCR tests came between March and December 2020, ahead of the US Alpha, Beta and Delta variants. The ends lost 3 bases at V and 6 bases at J; junction bases unmatched: 15. The CDR3 extends over 17 amino acids. Germline CDR1 reads GTSNPN; CDR2 reads SVGIG (reference sequence). Sequencing of the DNA from cultured CD4+ T cells was carried out with the Oncomine TCR Beta short-read assay. TCRdb re-analysed the PCR reads in MiXCR, keeping a single row per CDR3 protein. The sample gives about 16,000 distinct CDR3 sequences, around 44% of which show up once; about 4% is in the top ten.

The clonotype was recovered from a human donor who had recovered from COVID-19. The chain has TRBV30 and TRBJ2-7; 12 nucleotides line up with TRBD2. The sample was CD4+ T cells from blood, cultured in vitro. The DNA of the CDR3 is TGTGCCTGGAGCGAGGCCTTGAGACTAGCGGGAGTACGCGAGCAGTACTTC. It codes for CAWSEALRLAGVREQYF.